This T cell receptor (beta chain) derives from a study of a mutant IDH1 vaccine in newly diagnosed glioma. In the study overall: Treated patients were about 60% male, about 38% female, mean age approximately 41 years. Previous treatment comprised radiotherapy, temozolomide, or both, mostly both. The timing of visit V12 was week 35, and that of visit V13 was week 47.

Time point given: week 47, end of study. Each dose of the vaccine consisted of 300 ug of mutant IDH1 20-mer peptide, with topical imiquimod. General study findings and limits: Pseudoprogression seemingly bore no relation to changes in top peripheral T cell clonotypes.

Sequencing was performed with immunoSEQ multiplex PCR; in TCRdb, only in-frame clones are kept and a portion is missing. The data hold some 60,000 clones, with roughly 80% observed a single time. Germline V gene lookup returns CDR1 SEHNR and CDR2 FQNEAQ (reference sequence). Trimming took 3 bases from V and 6 from J, leaving 15 bases between them. The CDR3 runs 15 residues. On this clone itself: The antigen is undetermined.

The receptor was derived from a man aged 30-40 years with glioma. Sample: PBMCs, taken from a glioma patient whose treatment included an IDH1 peptide vaccine. This chain uses TRBV7-9 with TRBJ2-1; maybe TRBD2 (6 bases). The CDR3 region is CASSFAHMEGNEQFF. For the CDR3, the DNA is TGTGCCAGCAGCTTCGCACACATGGAGGGCAATGAGCAGTTCTTC.